The rows below give T cell receptor beta chains drawn from one sample of a study of blood T cell repertoires in COVID-19. Only in-frame clones appear in the TCRdb table, and some are missing; sequencing was by immunoSEQ multiplex PCR. Of about 270,000 clones in the sample, around 86% were seen once. The sequencing input was peripheral blood. These receptors were collected from a woman aged 60 to 75 with active or convalescent COVID-19. CDR3s include the opening cysteine and the closing phenylalanine or tryptophan. Fields, in order: clone size, V gene, D gene, J gene, CDR3 DNA, CDR3 protein. A D gene is named only where the DNA matches it firmly. Clone size is shown for a subset of rows, as once, few, many or a class of expanded clone.

clone size: -; V gene: TRBV5-8; D gene: TRBD1; J gene: TRBJ2-1; CDR3 DNA: TGTGCCAGCAGCACCGGGACAGGGGGCCTTAATGAGCAGTTCTTC; CDR3 protein: CASSTGTGGLNEQFF
clone size: -; V gene: TRBV7-6; D gene: -; J gene: TRBJ1-1; CDR3 DNA: TGTGCCAGCAGCTTAGGGGTGGTAGGGGACACTGAAGCTTTCTTT; CDR3 protein: CASSLGVVGDTEAFF
clone size: -; V gene: TRBV6-2/TRBV6-3; D gene: TRBD1; J gene: TRBJ1-5; CDR3 DNA: TGTGCCAGCAGTTACCTTAGGACAGGGGATCAGCCCCAGCATTTT; CDR3 protein: CASSYLRTGDQPQHF
clone size: -; V gene: TRBV21-1; D gene: -; J gene: TRBJ1-2; CDR3 DNA: TGTGCCAGCAGCAGGACTGGGACAGGGAGTGTCGTAAGGGGCTACACCTTC; CDR3 protein: CASSRTGTGSVVRGYTF
clone size: once; V gene: TRBV11-2; D gene: -; J gene: TRBJ2-1; CDR3 DNA: TGTGCCAGCAGCTTAGATCCCCCGCGGATGAGCTCCTACAATGAGCAGTTCTTC; CDR3 protein: CASSLDPPRMSSYNEQFF
clone size: -; V gene: TRBV6-6; D gene: -; J gene: TRBJ2-7; CDR3 DNA: TGTGCCAGCAGTCCGCGTTACGAGCAGTACTTC; CDR3 protein: CASSPRYEQYF
clone size: few; V gene: TRBV10-1; D gene: TRBD1; J gene: TRBJ2-7; CDR3 DNA: TGCGCCAGCAGCAACAGGGGGCTCGAGCAGTACTTC; CDR3 protein: CASSNRGLEQYF
clone size: -; V gene: TRBV2; D gene: TRBD1; J gene: TRBJ1-5; CDR3 DNA: TGTGCCAGCAGTATCGACAGGGCTGGCAATCAGCCCCAGCATTTT; CDR3 protein: CASSIDRAGNQPQHF
clone size: -; V gene: TRBV2; D gene: -; J gene: TRBJ1-1; CDR3 DNA: TGTGCCAGCAGTGAACCCAGGGAGAACACTGAAGCTTTCTTT; CDR3 protein: CASSEPRENTEAFF
clone size: -; V gene: TRBV6-4; D gene: TRBD2; J gene: TRBJ2-3; CDR3 DNA: TGTGCCAGCAGTGACGTGGGGGGGGGTGCAGATACGCAGTATTTT; CDR3 protein: CASSDVGGGADTQYF
clone size: few; V gene: TRBV5-5; D gene: -; J gene: TRBJ1-6; CDR3 DNA: TGTGCCAGCAGCTTGAGTTCGGGGTGGAGGGGAGGCTCCTATAATTCACCCCTCCACTTT; CDR3 protein: CASSLSSGWRGGSYNSPLHF
clone size: -; V gene: TRBV7-9; D gene: TRBD1; J gene: TRBJ2-7; CDR3 DNA: TGTGCCAGCAGCTCGGGACAGCCTACCTACGAGCAGTACTTC; CDR3 protein: CASSSGQPTYEQYF
clone size: -; V gene: TRBV2; D gene: -; J gene: TRBJ1-4; CDR3 DNA: TGTGCCAGCAGACCGATGGGGCAGACTAATGAAAAACTGTTTTTT; CDR3 protein: CASRPMGQTNEKLFF
clone size: -; V gene: TRBV15; D gene: -; J gene: TRBJ2-1; CDR3 DNA: TGTGCCACCAGCAGAGATGGCACAGGGTTCAATGAGCAGTTCTTC; CDR3 protein: CATSRDGTGFNEQFF
clone size: once; V gene: TRBV7-2; D gene: TRBD1; J gene: TRBJ2-5; CDR3 DNA: TGTGCCAGCAGCCCGGACAGGTCACAAGAGACCCAGTACTTC; CDR3 protein: CASSPDRSQETQYF
clone size: -; V gene: TRBV7-9; D gene: -; J gene: TRBJ2-2; CDR3 DNA: TGTGCCAGCAGCTTAATCTCACCTTGGCAGGCGAACACCGGGGAGCTGTTTTTT; CDR3 protein: CASSLISPWQANTGELFF
clone size: -; V gene: TRBV19; D gene: -; J gene: TRBJ1-5; CDR3 DNA: TGTGCCAGTAGTGTGGGGGCTACTCAGCCCCAGCATTTT; CDR3 protein: CASSVGATQPQHF
clone size: -; V gene: TRBV11-2; D gene: -; J gene: TRBJ1-2; CDR3 DNA: TGTGCCAGCAGCTTAGGAGCCGATGGCTACACCTTC; CDR3 protein: CASSLGADGYTF
clone size: -; V gene: TRBV5-6; D gene: -; J gene: TRBJ1-2; CDR3 DNA: TGTGCCAGCAGCCCGGGAGGGGAATATGGCTACACCTTC; CDR3 protein: CASSPGGEYGYTF
clone size: -; V gene: TRBV6-2/TRBV6-3; D gene: -; J gene: TRBJ2-1; CDR3 DNA: TGTGCCAGCAGTTACCAGACGGGGGGCCCCTACAATGAGCAGTTCTTC; CDR3 protein: CASSYQTGGPYNEQFF
clone size: -; V gene: TRBV3-1/TRBV3-2; D gene: TRBD2; J gene: TRBJ2-1; CDR3 DNA: TGTGCCAGCAGCCAAGATCTTGGCGGGGGGGGCTACAATGAGCAGTTCTTC; CDR3 protein: CASSQDLGGGGYNEQFF
clone size: -; V gene: TRBV12-3/TRBV12-4; D gene: TRBD1; J gene: TRBJ1-2; CDR3 DNA: TGTGCCAGCAGTACAGGACAGGGGGGCGGCTACACCTTC; CDR3 protein: CASSTGQGGGYTF
clone size: -; V gene: TRBV5-1; D gene: TRBD1; J gene: TRBJ1-2; CDR3 DNA: TGCGCCAGCAGCTTGCCTCTGACAGGGCGGAATGGCTACACCTTC; CDR3 protein: CASSLPLTGRNGYTF
clone size: -; V gene: TRBV5-1; D gene: TRBD2; J gene: TRBJ2-1; CDR3 DNA: TGCGCCAGCAGCTTGGGGGGTCTAGCGGTCTACAATGAGCAGTTCTTC; CDR3 protein: CASSLGGLAVYNEQFF
clone size: few; V gene: TRBV5-4; D gene: -; J gene: TRBJ1-1; CDR3 DNA: TGTGCCAGCAGCACCCCCGGGGAGTGGCAGCCTCCGAGGGACACTGAAGCTTTCTTT; CDR3 protein: CASSTPGEWQPPRDTEAFF
clone size: -; V gene: TRBV19; D gene: TRBD1; J gene: TRBJ2-5; CDR3 DNA: TGTGCCAGCGACCCGACAGGGGGCGGAGAGACCCAGTACTTC; CDR3 protein: CASDPTGGGETQYF
clone size: -; V gene: TRBV4-3; D gene: TRBD1; J gene: TRBJ1-1; CDR3 DNA: TGCGCCAGCAGCCCCTTTCCGGGACAGACGAACACTGAAGCTTTCTTT; CDR3 protein: CASSPFPGQTNTEAFF
clone size: -; V gene: TRBV9; D gene: TRBD1; J gene: TRBJ1-3; CDR3 DNA: TGTGCCAGCAGCGACGGGACAGGGGGAAACACCATATATTTT; CDR3 protein: CASSDGTGGNTIYF
clone size: -; V gene: TRBV25-1; D gene: TRBD1; J gene: TRBJ1-1; CDR3 DNA: TGTGCCAGCAGTGAGCCCGGGACAGCGAACACTGAAGCTTTCTTT; CDR3 protein: CASSEPGTANTEAFF
clone size: -; V gene: TRBV9; D gene: TRBD1; J gene: TRBJ2-7; CDR3 DNA: TGTGCCAGCAGCTACAGGGACAGTCCTTCCTACGAGCAGTACTTC; CDR3 protein: CASSYRDSPSYEQYF
clone size: -; V gene: TRBV11-2; D gene: -; J gene: TRBJ1-5; CDR3 DNA: TGTGCCAGCAGCTTAGCAGGCAGGGCTAGTACCCAGCATTTT; CDR3 protein: CASSLAGRASTQHF
clone size: few; V gene: TRBV6-5; D gene: TRBD2; J gene: TRBJ2-1; CDR3 DNA: TGTGCCAGCAGTTACAGCGGGGGCGAATTATATGAGCAGTTCTTC; CDR3 protein: CASSYSGGELYEQFF
clone size: few; V gene: TRBV6-5; D gene: -; J gene: TRBJ1-1; CDR3 DNA: TGTGCCAGCAGTTACCAGGGGCGAGGAACTGAAGCTTTCTTT; CDR3 protein: CASSYQGRGTEAFF